Sequencing of this TCR beta chain was carried out in a study of OX40 agonist ivuxolimab in advanced cancers. Comments on this clone: The same CDR3 arises from other DNA sequences in this sample as well.

The V gene lost 3 bases and the J gene lost 0 bases, with 10 bases spanning the gap. Germline-derived CDR1 and CDR2 are SGDLS and YYNGEE. The CDR3 contains 14 residues. Sequencing used immunoSEQ multiplex PCR; TCRdb keeps in-frame clones, though not all of them. The profile shows around 64,000 clones, more than 85% of them singletons. Sequenced material: CD4+ or CD8+ T cells sorted from blood, taken in a trial of the OX40 agonist ivuxolimab. The V and J genes are TRBV9 and TRBJ2-7; D call uncertain. The receptor's source is an adult with an advanced solid tumor such as melanoma, head and neck, liver or kidney cancer. CDR3 residues: CASSGQQSSYEQYF. CDR3 nucleotide sequence: TGTGCCAGCAGCGGGCAGCAGAGCTCCTACGAGCAGTACTTC.